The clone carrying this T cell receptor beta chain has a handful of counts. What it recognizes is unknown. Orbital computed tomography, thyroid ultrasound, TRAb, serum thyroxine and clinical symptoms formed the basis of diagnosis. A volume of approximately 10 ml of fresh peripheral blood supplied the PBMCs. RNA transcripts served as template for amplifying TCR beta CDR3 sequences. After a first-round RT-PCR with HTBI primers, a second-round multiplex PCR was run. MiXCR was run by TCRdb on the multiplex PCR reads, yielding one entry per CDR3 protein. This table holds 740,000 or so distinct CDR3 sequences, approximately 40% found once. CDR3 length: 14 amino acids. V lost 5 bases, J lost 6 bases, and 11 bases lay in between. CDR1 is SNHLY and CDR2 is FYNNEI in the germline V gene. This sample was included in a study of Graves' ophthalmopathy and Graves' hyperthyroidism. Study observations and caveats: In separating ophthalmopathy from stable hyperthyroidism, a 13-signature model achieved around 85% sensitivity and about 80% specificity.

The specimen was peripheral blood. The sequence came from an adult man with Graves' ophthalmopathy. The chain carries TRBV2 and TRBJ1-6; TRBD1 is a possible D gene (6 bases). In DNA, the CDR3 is TGTGCCAGCAGTTTACGGACAGCTAATTCACCCCTCCACTTT. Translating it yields CASSLRTANSPLHF. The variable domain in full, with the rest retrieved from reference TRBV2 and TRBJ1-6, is EPEVTQTPSHQVTQMGQEVILRCVPISNHLYFYWYRQILGQKVEFLVSFYNNEISEKSEIFDDQFSVERPDGSNFTLKIRSTKLEDSAMYFCASSLRTANSPLHFGNGTRLTVT.